One and the same sample provided the 21 T cell receptor beta chains below, sequenced in a study of technical replicates of blood from a few donors. Clones were read by immunoSEQ multiplex PCR, and TCRdb kept only the in-frame ones, dropping some. Of some 82,000 clones in the sample, just under 95% were seen once. The sample taken for sequencing was T cells isolated from PBMCs. Every receptor here comes from a human donor in good health.

This chain connects TRBV27 to TRBJ1-1; TRBD1 aligns across 10 bases. Per germline, CDR1 MNHEY and CDR2 SMNVEV (reference sequence). The CDR3 extends over 14 amino acids. The V segment lost 5 bases and the J segment 6 bases; nucleotides outside the gene matches: 6. The CDR3 DNA sequence: TGTGCCAGCAGTGCCGGGACAGGGGCCTCTGAAGCTTTCTTT. Amino acid sequence: CASSAGTGASEAFF.

This rearrangement joins TRBV2 to TRBJ1-2; D gene uncertain. There are 13 residues in the CDR3. The germline V gene encodes CDR1 SNHLY and CDR2 FYNNEI. Trimming removed 2 bases from V and 4 bases from J, with 8 bases in between. CDR3 sequence (DNA): TGTGCCAGCAGTGAATCGGGGTCCTATGGCTACACCTTC. Amino acids: CASSESGSYGYTF.

A few counts support this clone. CDR3 protein: CASSTNSDHKYF. The CDR3 DNA reads as TGTGCCAGTAGTACCAATAGCGACCATAAGTACTTC. The chain carries TRBV19 and TRBJ2-5; D may be TRBD2 (5 bases). Deletions cut 4 bases from V and 12 bases from J, with 15 bases between. The CDR3 totals 12 residues. Germline CDR1 is LNHDA and CDR2 is SQIVND (reference sequence). Filled out from reference TRBV19 and TRBJ2-5, the complete variable domain reads DGGITQSPKYLFRKEGQNVTLSCEQNLNHDAMYWYRQDPGQGLRLIYYSQIVNDFQKGDIAEGYSVSREKKESFPLTVTSAQKNPTAFYLCASSTNSDHKYFGPGTRLLVL.

This clone was observed once. J is TRBJ2-7 and V is TRBV2, with D hard to call. The CDR3 contains 12 residues. The germline V gene has CDR1 SNHLY and CDR2 FYNNEI. Trimming stripped 6 bases from V and 0 bases from J, with 6 bases between. The CDR3 DNA is TGTGCCAGCAGGGAGAGCTCCTACGAGCAGTACTTC. It codes for CASRESSYEQYF.

Remarks on this clone: The conserved phenylalanine or tryptophan is not found at the CDR3 terminus, so this likely reflects a read error. The DNA is omitted, as the CDR3 cannot be located on it reliably, and the CDR3 follows TCRdb's listing. V gene TRBV6-5 combines with J gene TRBJ2-7; TRBD1 was called by the table and not checked on the DNA. Germline CDR1 MNHEY, CDR2 SVGAGI. From its first to its last residue, the CDR3 has 14 amino acids. CDR3 loop: CASSPKADRAKLSL.

This chain connects TRBV10-2 to TRBJ2-1, with 13 nucleotides matching TRBD2. CDR1 is WSHSY and CDR2 is SAAADI in the germline V gene. With V trimmed by 5 bases and J by 7 bases, 8 bases remained unmatched. The CDR3 covers 16 residues. The CDR3 loop reads CASSLWGTSGINEQFF. In DNA form, the CDR3 reads TGCGCCAGCAGTTTATGGGGGACTAGCGGGATTAATGAGCAGTTCTTC.

The V call is TRBV28, the J call TRBJ1-5; D ambiguous. Trimming removed 8 bases from V and 0 bases from J, with 11 bases in between. The germline V gene has CDR1 MDHEN and CDR2 SYDVKM. The CDR3 has 14 amino acids. The CDR3 reads CASDRSYSNQPQHF. CDR3 coding DNA: TGTGCCAGCGATCGATCCTATAGCAATCAGCCCCAGCATTTT. The complete variable domain, with remaining parts taken from reference TRBV28 and TRBJ1-5, reads DVKVTQSSRYLVKRTGEKVFLECVQDMDHENMFWYRQDPGLGLRLIYFSYDVKMKEKGDIPEGYSVSREKKERFSLILESASTNQTSMYLCASDRSYSNQPQHFGDGTRLSIL.

The rearrangement joins TRBV5-6 to TRBJ1-1; 10 positions match TRBD1. This CDR3 comprises 15 residues. Germline-derived CDR1 and CDR2 are SGHDT and YYEEEE. V shed 4 bases and J 3 bases; nucleotides not matched to a gene: 6. CDR3 in DNA: TGTGCCAGCAGCCAACGGACAGGGGGAGACACTGAAGCTTTCTTT. Translating it yields CASSQRTGGDTEAFF.

CDR3 in DNA: TGTGCCAGCAGCATGGACATAAACACTGAAGCTTTCTTT. Protein sequence: CASSMDINTEAFF. This rearrangement joins TRBV5-6 to TRBJ1-1; D might be TRBD1 (5 bases). The CDR3 runs to 13 residues. The ends were cut back, 4 bases at V and 2 bases at J, with 9 bases in the middle. Germline V gene sequence: CDR1 SGHDT, CDR2 YYEEEE.

The chain is built from TRBV5-1 and TRBJ2-1; 12 nucleotides align to TRBD2. After removal of 2 bases from V and 9 bases from J, the junction contained 15 bases not matched to a gene. The germline V gene encodes CDR1 SGHRS and CDR2 YFSETQ. CDR3 size: 18 residues. The CDR3 DNA sequence: TGCGCCAGCAGCTTACTAGCGGGAGGTTTAGGCGTGAGGGGTGAGCAGTTCTTC. Its translation: CASSLLAGGLGVRGEQFF.

CDR3 residues: CASHPSGLREQYF. CDR3 bases: TGTGCCAGTCACCCGTCAGGGCTCCGCGAGCAGTACTTC. The V call is TRBV19, the J call TRBJ2-7; D possibly corresponds to TRBD1 (5 bases). Germline-derived CDR1 and CDR2 are LNHDA and SQIVND (reference sequence). Trimming pared 8 bases from V and 6 bases from J, leaving 17 bases between. The CDR3 loop spans 13 amino acids. Full variable domain (missing parts from reference TRBV19 and TRBJ2-7): DGGITQSPKYLFRKEGQNVTLSCEQNLNHDAMYWYRQDPGQGLRLIYYSQIVNDFQKGDIAEGYSVSREKKESFPLTVTSAQKNPTAFYLCASHPSGLREQYFGPGTRLTVT.

This clone was counted once. DNA of the CDR3: TGTGCCAGCAGTGAAGCTGGTACAAACAATGAGCAGTTCTTC. This gives the protein CASSEAGTNNEQFF. The rearrangement joins TRBV6-1 to TRBJ2-1; D gene ambiguous. The length of the CDR3 is 14 residues. Trimming pared 0 bases from V and 5 bases from J, leaving 8 bases between. CDR1 and CDR2 (germline): MNHNS, SASEGT.

This clone was counted once. The J gene is TRBJ1-5, the V gene TRBV4-1; D may be TRBD1 (5 bases). This CDR3 has 14 amino acids. The V end was cut by 5 bases, the J end by 5 bases, with 13 bases between. Germline lookup yields CDR1 MGHRA and CDR2 YSYEKL. CDR3 coding DNA: TGCGCCAGCAGCTTTAGGGACTGGGATCAGCCCCAGCATTTT. It translates to CASSFRDWDQPQHF.

The rearrangement uses TRBV27 and TRBJ1-2; D is perhaps TRBD1 (6 bases). Germline V lookup: CDR1 MNHEY, CDR2 SMNVEV (reference sequence). The CDR3 loop spans 15 amino acids. V lost 3 bases, J lost 3 bases, and 14 bases lay in between. CDR3 DNA sequence: TGTGCCAGCAGTTTTAACCGGGACACTTACTATGGCTACACCTTC. Its protein is CASSFNRDTYYGYTF.

J is TRBJ2-7 and V is TRBV2, with 10 bases identical to TRBD2. With 9 bases clipped from V and 6 bases from J, the junction kept 8 bases outside the gene matches. CDR1 is SNHLY, CDR2 FYNNEI, per germline. The CDR3 covers 13 residues. The CDR3 DNA follows: TGTGCCAGTCGTAGGCTAGCGGGAGCCGAGCAGTACTTC. This sequence encodes CASRRLAGAEQYF.

The chain links TRBV18 to TRBJ2-5; TRBD1 aligns across 7 bases. The trim removed 0 bases at V and 0 bases at J, leaving 1 base unmatched. The CDR3 is made up of 15 amino acids. Germline V gene lookup returns CDR1 KGHSH and CDR2 LQKENI. For the CDR3, the DNA is TGTGCCAGCTCACCACCGACAGGGAACCAAGAGACCCAGTACTTC. This sequence encodes CASSPPTGNQETQYF.

The rearrangement links TRBV6-1 to TRBJ2-1; D unclear. The CDR3 runs to 15 residues. Trimming took 3 bases from V and 5 from J, leaving 14 bases between them. Germline CDR1 MNHNS, CDR2 SASEGT. The CDR3 region is CASSDSGIVDNEQFF. CDR3 bases: TGTGCCAGCAGTGATTCAGGTATAGTCGACAATGAGCAGTTCTTC.

V gene TRBV28 combines with J gene TRBJ1-2; TRBD1 is a possible D gene (6 bases). The germline V gene encodes CDR1 MDHEN and CDR2 SYDVKM. The V and J ends lost 6 bases and 4 bases respectively, with 15 bases between them. This CDR3 contains 14 residues. CDR3 residues: CASSQMGHVYGYTF. The DNA for the CDR3 is TGTGCCAGCAGCCAAATGGGACACGTCTATGGCTACACCTTC.

V gene TRBV5-1 combines with J gene TRBJ1-2; tentative D call: TRBD1 (6 bases). Germline V gene lookup returns CDR1 SGHRS and CDR2 YFSETQ. The CDR3 consists of 12 residues. The germline V and J ends were trimmed by 3 bases and 5 bases, with 8 bases remaining between them. The CDR3 loop is CASSSGQYGYTF. Here the CDR3 DNA reads TGCGCCAGCAGCTCTGGACAGTATGGCTACACCTTC.

The J gene is TRBJ2-2, the V gene TRBV30, with 11 nucleotides matching TRBD2. Trimming removed 2 bases from V and 6 bases from J; junction bases left unmatched: 5. Germline V gives CDR1 GTSNPN, CDR2 SVGIG (reference sequence). This CDR3 contains 15 residues. CDR3 region: CAWSSLAGVPGELFF. The CDR3 DNA sequence: TGTGCCTGGAGTTCACTAGCGGGAGTCCCCGGGGAGCTGTTTTTT.

This clone turned up a few times. The chain has TRBV29-1 and TRBJ1-1; unclear D gene. V was trimmed by 4 bases and J by 0 bases, leaving 3 bases between them. This CDR3 comprises 11 residues. Germline V lookup: CDR1 SQVTM, CDR2 ANQGSEA. The CDR3 bases are TGCAGCGTTGCCATGAACACTGAAGCTTTCTTT. Its protein product is CSVAMNTEAFF.